The T cell receptor (beta chain) under discussion was sequenced for a study of cytomegalovirus exposure and HLA in healthy donors. The germline V gene has CDR1 LNHNV and CDR2 YYDKDF (reference sequence). CDR3 size: 13 residues. Only in-frame clones appear in the TCRdb table, and some are missing; sequencing was by immunoSEQ multiplex PCR. Of some 310,000 clones in the sample, 70% to 90% were seen once. A single count supports this clone. The TCR was taken from a man in his thirties or forties in good health and CMV-seronegative. The chain recombines TRBV15 with TRBJ1-6, with no clear D. Sequencing used PBMCs. The CDR3 bases are TGTGCGATCCGAGCGGACCATAATTCACCCCTCCACTTT. This translates into CAIRADHNSPLHF.